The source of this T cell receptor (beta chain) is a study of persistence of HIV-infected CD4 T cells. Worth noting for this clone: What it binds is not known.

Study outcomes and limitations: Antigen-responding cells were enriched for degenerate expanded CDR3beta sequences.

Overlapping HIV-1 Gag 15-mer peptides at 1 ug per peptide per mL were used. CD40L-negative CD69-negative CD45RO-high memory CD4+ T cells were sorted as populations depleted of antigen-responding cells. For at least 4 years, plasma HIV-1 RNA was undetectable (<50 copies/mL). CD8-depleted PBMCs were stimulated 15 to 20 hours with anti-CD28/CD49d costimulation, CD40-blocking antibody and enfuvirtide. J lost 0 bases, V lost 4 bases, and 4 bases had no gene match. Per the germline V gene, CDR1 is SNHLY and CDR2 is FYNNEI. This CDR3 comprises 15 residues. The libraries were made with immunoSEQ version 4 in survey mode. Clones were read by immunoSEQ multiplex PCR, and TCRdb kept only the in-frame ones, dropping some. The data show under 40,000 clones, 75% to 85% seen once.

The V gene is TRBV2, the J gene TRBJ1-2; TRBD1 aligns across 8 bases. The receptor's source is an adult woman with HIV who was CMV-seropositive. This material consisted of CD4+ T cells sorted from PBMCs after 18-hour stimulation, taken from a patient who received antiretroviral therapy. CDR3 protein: CASSATGGPNYGYTF. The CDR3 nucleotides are TGTGCCAGCAGTGCAACAGGGGGACCTAACTATGGCTACACCTTC.